The 14 T cell receptor beta chains below come from one sample, sequenced in a study of technical replicates of blood from a handful of donors. Repertoires were generated with immunoSEQ multiplex PCR, while TCRdb's copy carries only in-frame clones and drops some. The sample shows tens of thousands of clones, about 93% of them seen only once. Sequencing input: T cells isolated from PBMCs. The receptor source for this set is a human donor in good health.

V gene TRBV5-1 combines with J gene TRBJ1-1; D possibly corresponds to TRBD1 (5 bases). V lost 0 bases and J 3 bases, leaving 12 bases between the germline ends. The germline CDR1 and CDR2 sequences are SGHRS and YFSETQ. This CDR3 is 15 amino acids long. CDR3 bases: TGCGCCAGCAGCTTGGCTGGGGCGGGGGACACTGAAGCTTTCTTT. Translated: CASSLAGAGDTEAFF.

Only one count was recorded for this clone. The chain carries TRBV10-3 and TRBJ1-4; D ambiguous. Looked up from germline, CDR1 is ENHRY and CDR2 is SYGVKD. CDR3 size: 13 residues. V dropped 10 bases and J dropped 7 bases, with 16 bases sitting between them. The chain's CDR3 is CATLGTRGEKLFF. The CDR3 nucleotides are TGTGCCACTCTGGGCACACGGGGTGAAAAACTGTTTTTT.

The rearrangement joins TRBV7-9 to TRBJ2-5; a possible D gene is TRBD2 (5 bases). V was clipped by 1 base and J by 2 bases, with 14 bases between them. Germline CDR1 and CDR2: SEHNR and FQNEAQ (reference sequence). The CDR3 totals 16 residues. CDR3 in amino acids: CASSLEAGNRQETQYF. The CDR3 DNA sequence: TGTGCCAGCAGCTTAGAAGCCGGGAACAGACAAGAGACCCAGTACTTC.

The gene calls are TRBV28 and TRBJ1-2; the D gene is possibly TRBD1 (5 bases). This CDR3 region has 13 residues. Between the trimmed V and J ends, which lost 7 bases and 4 bases, there was a span of 13 bases. CDR1 is MDHEN, CDR2 SYDVKM, per germline. CDR3 amino acids: CASIGGDLYGYTF. The CDR3 nucleotides read TGTGCCAGCATCGGGGGGGACCTCTATGGCTACACCTTC.

CDR3 nucleotide sequence: TGTGCCAGCAGCTTATTGGACAGCCCGAACACCGGGGAGCTGTTTTTT. Its translation: CASSLLDSPNTGELFF. The chain combines TRBV11-3 with TRBJ2-2, with a possible D match to TRBD1 (6 bases). This CDR3 region has 16 residues. Looked up from germline, CDR1 is SGHNT and CDR2 is YENEEA. Trimming removed 2 bases at V and 0 bases at J, with 10 bases between.

In nucleotides, the CDR3 is TGTGCCAGCGACCAGGGGTATTACAATGAGCAGTTCTTC. Amino acid sequence: CASDQGYYNEQFF. The chain has TRBV2 and TRBJ2-1; D perhaps matches TRBD1 (6 bases). Looked up from germline, CDR1 is SNHLY and CDR2 is FYNNEI. V was trimmed by 8 bases and J by 4 bases, leaving 12 bases between them. The CDR3 has 13 amino acids. The full variable domain, completed using reference TRBV2 and TRBJ2-1, is EPEVTQTPSHQVTQMGQEVILRCVPISNHLYFYWYRQILGQKVEFLVSFYNNEISEKSEIFDDQFSVERPDGSNFTLKIRSTKLEDSAMYFCASDQGYYNEQFFGPGTRLTVL.

The V call is TRBV5-8, the J call TRBJ2-7; weak D call: TRBD2 (5 bases). Trimming removed 0 bases from V and 5 bases from J, with 12 bases in between. The CDR3 extends over 14 amino acids. CDR1 SGHTS and CDR2 YDEGEE come from the germline V gene. CDR3 nucleotide sequence: TGTGCCAGCAGCTTGGGTCGGGGTCTGGACGAGCAGTACTTC. It encodes CASSLGRGLDEQYF.

The chain employs TRBV29-1 and TRBJ2-3; D might be TRBD2 (6 bases). V was pared by 3 bases and J by 2 bases, with 9 bases between. Per germline, CDR1 SQVTM and CDR2 ANQGSEA. The CDR3 has 13 amino acids. The CDR3 bases are TGCAGCGTTGAGTGGGAGGACACAGATACGCAGTATTTT. The encoded protein is CSVEWEDTDTQYF.

The gene calls are TRBV6-5 and TRBJ1-2, with 8 bases lining up with TRBD1. The V segment lost 5 bases and the J segment 5 bases; nucleotides outside the gene matches: 7. The CDR3 is 14 residues long. Germline V lookup: CDR1 MNHEY, CDR2 SVGAGI. CDR3 in DNA: TGTGCCAGCAGTCCCGGGACAGGCCGATATGGCTACACCTTC. Translation: CASSPGTGRYGYTF.

The rearrangement links TRBV5-1 to TRBJ2-7, with TRBD1 matching over 11 bases. The CDR3 is made up of 15 amino acids. V shed 3 bases and J 5 bases; nucleotides not matched to a gene: 7. Germline V gene sequence: CDR1 SGHRS, CDR2 YFSETQ. CDR3 region: CASSSGTGGIHEQYF. The CDR3 DNA sequence: TGCGCCAGCAGCTCCGGGACAGGGGGGATCCACGAGCAGTACTTC.

This clone was counted once. This chain uses TRBV12-5 with TRBJ1-1; D might be TRBD1 (6 bases). Germline CDR1 LGHNT, CDR2 FRNRAP. V was shortened by 0 bases and J by 5 bases, with 16 bases between the two germline ends. The CDR3 is 16 amino acids. CDR3 in DNA: TGTGCTAGTGGTTTGGTACTCGGGGGGCGGCGGACTGAAGCTTTCTTT. Translated: CASGLVLGGRRTEAFF.

The chain combines TRBV7-2 with TRBJ1-2; perhaps TRBD1 as D (5 bases). The germline CDR1 and CDR2 sequences are SGHTA and FQGNSA. The CDR3 runs 18 residues. Between the trimmed V and J ends, which lost 1 base and 1 base, there was a span of 19 bases. The CDR3 reads CASSLGWLWQGGNYGYTF. In DNA form, the CDR3 reads TGTGCCAGCAGCTTAGGATGGTTGTGGCAGGGTGGTAACTATGGCTACACCTTC.

The chain links TRBV6-5 to TRBJ2-5; tentative D call: TRBD1 (6 bases). CDR1 MNHEY and CDR2 SVGAGI come from the germline V gene. The CDR3 loop spans 14 amino acids. With 2 bases removed from V and 5 bases from J, the gap between germline ends came to 12 bases. Here the CDR3 reads CASSYNGRGETQYF. CDR3 in DNA: TGTGCCAGCAGTTACAATGGCAGGGGCGAGACCCAGTACTTC.

V usage is TRBV19 and J usage is TRBJ2-7; 9 nucleotides agree with TRBD1. With V trimmed by 1 base and J by 4 bases, 8 bases remained unmatched. The CDR3 contains 16 residues. Germline V lookup: CDR1 LNHDA, CDR2 SQIVND (reference sequence). The CDR3 spells CASSIGTGANWYEQYF. In DNA, the CDR3 is TGTGCCAGTAGTATAGGGACAGGGGCCAACTGGTACGAGCAGTACTTC.